The 25 T cell receptor beta chains in this list originate from one sample, sequenced in a study of blood T cell repertoires in COVID-19. Here immunoSEQ multiplex PCR was the method, and the copy in TCRdb shows in-frame clones only, minus some. The data show 350,000 to 450,000 clones, 85% seen once. The specimen sequenced was peripheral blood. These receptors all stem from a woman aged 18-30 years with acute or convalescent COVID-19.

The rearrangement joins TRBV6-1 to TRBJ1-3, with D maybe TRBD1 (5 bases). Germline V gives CDR1 MNHNS, CDR2 SASEGT. The length of the CDR3 is 18 residues. Trimming pared 2 bases from V and 0 bases from J, leaving 17 bases between. For the CDR3, the DNA is TGTGCCAGCAGTGAACTTGCCCTTTACGACAGCTCTGGAAACACCATATATTTT. This codes for CASSELALYDSSGNTIYF.

This clone was recorded many times. The V call is TRBV20-1, the J call TRBJ1-2; maybe TRBD1 (6 bases). The CDR3 is 14 amino acids. With 3 bases removed from V and 5 bases from J, the gap between germline ends came to 16 bases. Germline CDR1 and CDR2: DFQATT and SNEGSKA (reference sequence). The CDR3 region is CSASPPKTGYGYTF. The CDR3 DNA follows: TGCAGTGCTAGTCCCCCGAAGACAGGATATGGCTACACCTTC.

This chain connects TRBV29-1 to TRBJ2-7; 8 positions agree with TRBD2. The CDR3 consists of 12 residues. Unmatched junction bases numbered 5, after V lost 4 bases and J lost 6 bases. Germline V gene sequence: CDR1 SQVTM, CDR2 ANQGSEA. The CDR3 region has the DNA TGCAGCGTTGGAACGGGGGGGGCCGAGCAGTACTTC. The encoded protein is CSVGTGGAEQYF.

This clone was seen a single time. This chain joins TRBV14 and TRBJ2-5, with 12 bases aligning to TRBD2. CDR3 length: 18 residues. The junction had 12 bases not matched to a gene; V was cut back by 4 bases and J by 3 bases. CDR1 is SGHDN, CDR2 FVKESK, per germline. The CDR3 coding sequence is TGTGCCAGCAGCCCCCCGACACTGTCTAGCGGGGGGGAAGAGACCCAGTACTTC. Residues: CASSPPTLSSGGEETQYF. Full variable domain (remainder filled in from reference TRBV14 and TRBJ2-5): EAGVTQFPSHSVIEKGQTVTLRCDPISGHDNLYWYRRVMGKEIKFLLHFVKESKQDESGMPNNRFLAERTGGTYSTLKVQPAELEDSGVYFCASSPPTLSSGGEETQYFGPGTRLLVL.

The rearrangement links TRBV10-1 to TRBJ2-1; TRBD2 matches 9 bases. The length of the CDR3 is 19 residues. V was pared by 3 bases and J by 7 bases, with 19 bases of the junction left unmatched. Germline V gene lookup returns CDR1 WNHNN and CDR2 SYGVQD (reference sequence). The CDR3: CASSDSAGGPSISLNEQFF. In DNA form, the CDR3 reads TGCGCCAGCAGTGATTCGGCGGGAGGGCCTTCGATCTCATTAAATGAGCAGTTCTTC.

This sequence joins TRBV2 and TRBJ1-6; 7 bases map to TRBD1. The germline V gene encodes CDR1 SNHLY and CDR2 FYNNEI. Trimming removed 1 base from V and 14 bases from J; junction bases left unmatched: 14. The CDR3 covers 16 residues. Here the CDR3 reads CASSEVSWTGGWSLHF. CDR3 DNA sequence: TGTGCCAGCAGTGAAGTGAGCTGGACAGGAGGGTGGTCCCTCCACTTT.

The CDR3 bases are TGTGCCAGCAGCCTCGGGACAGGGGGTCCCGAAGCTTTCTTT. It translates to CASSLGTGGPEAFF. This sequence joins TRBV7-9 and TRBJ1-1; 11 bases align to TRBD1. The CDR3 is 14 residues long. Trimming cost V 5 bases and J 8 bases; bases outside gene matches: 7. Germline CDR1 and CDR2: SEHNR and FQNEAQ (reference sequence).

The J gene is TRBJ1-1, the V gene TRBV5-4; D unclear. CDR3 length equals 13 residues. The germline V gene encodes CDR1 SGHNT and CDR2 YYREEE (reference sequence). Trimming removed 5 bases at V and 3 bases at J, with 11 bases between. CDR3 residues: CASRSLVDTEAFF. CDR3 in DNA: TGTGCCAGCAGATCACTAGTAGACACTGAAGCTTTCTTT.

CDR3 amino acids: CASLYVSGGYTF. Written as DNA, the CDR3 is TGTGCCAGTCTCTACGTGTCGGGTGGCTACACCTTC. The chain has TRBV28 and TRBJ1-2; D is ambiguous. The CDR3 loop spans 12 amino acids. Between the trimmed V and J ends, which lost 9 bases and 7 bases, there was a span of 15 bases. Germline V gene lookup returns CDR1 MDHEN and CDR2 SYDVKM.

V and J are TRBV6-5 and TRBJ1-2; no reliable D call. This CDR3 has 14 residues. CDR1 MNHEY and CDR2 SVGAGI come from the germline V gene. V was trimmed by 8 bases and J by 7 bases, leaving 20 bases between them. The CDR3 here is CASGHLLRDGGYTF. CDR3 sequence (DNA): TGTGCCAGCGGGCACCTCCTCCGGGATGGTGGCTACACCTTC.

In this sample, this clone turned up once. The CDR3 region has the DNA TGTGCCAGTAGTACCGGGGGACAGGGCTACGAGCAGTACTTC. It encodes CASSTGGQGYEQYF. This chain uses TRBV19 with TRBJ2-7, with 9 bases fitting TRBD1. This CDR3 contains 14 residues. Per germline, CDR1 LNHDA and CDR2 SQIVND (reference sequence). V lost 4 bases to trimming and J lost 3 bases; unmatched junction nucleotides: 4.

This chain links TRBV7-3 with TRBJ1-6; D is perhaps TRBD1 (6 bases). Trimming left V 5 bases short and J 3 bases short, with 8 bases between. Germline V gene data show CDR1 as SGHTA and CDR2 as FQGTGA. The CDR3 is 14 residues long. This chain's CDR3 is CASSGQFYNSPLHF. The DNA of the CDR3 is TGTGCCAGCAGCGGACAGTTCTATAATTCACCCCTCCACTTT.

The rearrangement joins TRBV6-1 to TRBJ2-7; D might be TRBD2 (6 bases). The CDR3 length is 14 residues. V shed 3 bases and J shed 4 bases, with 13 bases lying between them. From germline, CDR1 is MNHNS and CDR2 SASEGT. CDR3 region: CASSEFLGTYEQYF. The CDR3 DNA is TGTGCCAGCAGTGAGTTTCTCGGGACTTACGAGCAGTACTTC.

The chain joins TRBV24-1 to TRBJ2-2, with D perhaps matching TRBD1 (5 bases). The V and J ends lost 6 bases and 8 bases respectively, with 18 bases between them. The CDR3 length is 15 residues. Looked up from germline, CDR1 is KGHDR and CDR2 is SFDVKD. For the CDR3, the DNA is TGTGCCACCAGTCTGCAGGGCTCCAGAGCGGGGGAGCTGTTTTTT. It encodes CATSLQGSRAGELFF.

V and J are TRBV9 and TRBJ1-4; no firm D call. Trimming removed 2 bases from V and 8 bases from J, with 10 bases in between. The CDR3 consists of 13 residues. CDR1 and CDR2 (germline): SGDLS, YYNGEE. This CDR3 reads CASSVFTGEKLFF. In DNA, the CDR3 is TGTGCCAGCAGCGTTTTTACCGGGGAAAAACTGTTTTTT.

The V gene is TRBV29-1, the J gene TRBJ1-1, with D possibly TRBD1 on 5 matching bases. Germline V lookup: CDR1 SQVTM, CDR2 ANQGSEA. V was trimmed by 4 bases and J by 0 bases, leaving 12 bases between them. The CDR3 sequence is 14 residues long. CDR3: CSVVEGPMNTEAFF. The CDR3 DNA is TGCAGCGTTGTGGAGGGGCCCATGAACACTGAAGCTTTCTTT.

For this clone: Within the sample, other DNA sequences also encode this same CDR3. The V call is TRBV5-1, the J call TRBJ2-2; TRBD1 agrees at 8 bases. Germline CDR1 and CDR2: SGHRS and YFSETQ. CDR3 length: 15 amino acids. V trimming: 3 bases; J trimming: 3 bases; junction bases outside the gene matches: 4. CDR3 nucleotide sequence: TGCGCCAGCAGCTCCGGACAGGGTGACACCGGGGAGCTGTTTTTT. Its protein product is CASSSGQGDTGELFF.

CDR3 region: CASSKGQGSLYNSPLHF. The DNA for the CDR3 is TGTGCCAGCAGCAAGGGACAGGGAAGCCTTTATAATTCACCCCTCCACTTT. The V and J genes are TRBV11-2 and TRBJ1-6; 9 bases align to TRBD1. The V and J ends lost 5 bases and 4 bases, in that order; junction bases with no gene match: 9. Germline V gene lookup returns CDR1 SGHAT and CDR2 FQNNGV. The CDR3 covers 17 residues.

This clone was seen once. This chain connects TRBV7-9 to TRBJ2-1; 9 bases are a match to TRBD1. Per germline, CDR1 SEHNR and CDR2 FQNEAQ (reference sequence). The CDR3 is 15 residues long. Losses at the gene ends were 6 bases for V and 8 bases for J; bases not matched to a gene: 11. The CDR3 loop reads CASRGRQGVYDEQFF. The CDR3 bases are TGTGCCAGCAGGGGGAGACAGGGGGTTTATGATGAGCAGTTCTTC.

The genes are TRBV29-1 and TRBJ2-7; D not certain. CDR1 is SQVTM and CDR2 is ANQGSEA in the germline V gene. The V and J ends lost 7 bases and 5 bases respectively, with 18 bases between them. The CDR3 length is 13 residues. The CDR3 sequence: CSARRSTMDEQYF. The DNA of the CDR3 is TGCAGCGCCAGACGGAGTACCATGGACGAGCAGTACTTC.

This rearrangement joins TRBV7-9 to TRBJ2-3, with D perhaps TRBD1 (6 bases). The CDR3 is 14 amino acids. Trimming removed 6 bases at V and 3 bases at J, with 13 bases between. The germline CDR1 and CDR2 sequences are SEHNR and FQNEAQ (reference sequence). In DNA, the CDR3 is TGTGCCAGCAGATCACCAGGGGAAACAGATACGCAGTATTTT. Protein product: CASRSPGETDTQYF.

The V and J genes are TRBV7-9 and TRBJ1-1; D gene ambiguous. The V end was cut by 2 bases, the J end by 0 bases, with 4 bases between. Germline CDR1 is SEHNR and CDR2 is FQNEAQ (reference sequence). This CDR3 has 13 residues. CDR3 loop: CASSLLVNTEAFF. For the CDR3, the DNA is TGTGCCAGCAGCTTATTAGTGAACACTGAAGCTTTCTTT.

The chain combines TRBV9 with TRBJ1-2; unclear D gene. The CDR3 loop spans 16 amino acids. The germline V gene encodes CDR1 SGDLS and CDR2 YYNGEE. Trimming cost V 7 bases and J 3 bases, with 22 bases left between them. CDR3 sequence reads: CASATSTVLEDYGYTF. In DNA, the CDR3 is TGTGCCAGCGCGACCTCGACGGTTCTTGAGGACTATGGCTACACCTTC.

This CDR3 is CASSLGGAPNQPQHF. DNA of the CDR3: TGTGCCAGCAGCTTAGGCGGGGCACCTAATCAGCCCCAGCATTTT. V gene TRBV7-8 combines with J gene TRBJ1-5; possibly TRBD1 for D (5 bases). The CDR3 length is 15 residues. The V and J ends lost 1 base and 4 bases respectively, with 11 bases between them. From germline, CDR1 is SGHVS and CDR2 FQNEAQ.

The chain joins TRBV6-1 to TRBJ1-2; D gene unclear. Germline CDR1 is MNHNS and CDR2 is SASEGT. The CDR3 length is 13 residues. V was clipped by 1 base and J by 4 bases, with 7 bases between them. The CDR3 region has the DNA TGTGCCAGCAGTGAAGGCCAGTCCTATGGCTACACCTTC. Its protein product is CASSEGQSYGYTF.